The clone carrying this TCR beta chain was found many times. Its specificity is unknown. The sample belongs to a study of T cells in Graves' hyperthyroidism and ophthalmopathy. Whole-study findings and limits: From stable hyperthyroidism, ophthalmopathy was set apart by a 13 V-J model.

There were TCR beta CDR3 regions amplified from RNA transcripts. HTBI primers were employed in a first-round RT-PCR of the TCR CDR3. Via MiXCR, TCRdb re-called the multiplex PCR reads, giving one row per CDR3 protein. This sample has a few hundred thousand distinct CDR3 sequences; about 17% occur once, and the top ten carry around two fifths. Trimming left V 3 bases short and J 2 bases short, with 11 bases between. CDR3 length equals 13 residues. Germline loops: CDR1 DFQATT, CDR2 SNEGSKA (reference sequence). Sequencing was done on a sample of blood. The chain employs TRBV20-1 and TRBJ2-7, with unresolved D. The TCR was taken from a man aged 40-49 years with Graves' hyperthyroidism. CDR3 nucleotides: TGCAGTGCTAGCACAAGGAACACCTACGAGCAGTACTTC. Protein: CSASTRNTYEQYF.